A selection of T cell receptor beta chains follows, all from one sample in a study of blood T cell repertoires in COVID-19. Using immunoSEQ multiplex PCR, the repertoire was profiled, and TCRdb retains in-frame clones only, with some absent. Counted here are a few hundred thousand clones, about 91% occurring once; the ten biggest clones make up 9% to 12%. The specimen sequenced was PBMCs or T cells enriched from blood (not recorded which). The receptors derive from a man between 18 and 35 years old with acute COVID-19. CDR3s include the opening cysteine and the closing phenylalanine or tryptophan. A D gene is named only where the DNA matches it firmly. A clone size is listed for some rows: how often the clone was seen (once, few, many), or a class if it is expanded.

abundance	d_gene	j_gene	v_gene	CDR3aa	CDR3nt
once	.	TRBJ1-1	TRBV3-1/TRBV3-2	CASSPRSGDGEAFF	TGTGCCAGCAGCCCCCGGTCAGGGGATGGTGAAGCTTTCTTT
.	.	TRBJ2-6	TRBV4-1	CASSQDRPGAGANVLTF	TGCGCCAGCAGCCAAGATCGGCCAGGGGCTGGGGCCAACGTCCTGACTTTC
.	.	TRBJ2-1	TRBV24-1	CATSGDTFASSYNEQFF	TGTGCCACCAGTGGGGACACCTTTGCTAGCTCCTACAATGAGCAGTTCTTC
.	TRBD2	TRBJ2-3	TRBV3-1/TRBV3-2	CASSPLGLADTDTQYF	TGTGCCAGCAGCCCCCTGGGACTAGCGGACACAGATACGCAGTATTTT
.	.	TRBJ2-7	TRBV5-4	CASSVRGSHEQYF	TGTGCCAGCAGCGTAAGGGGATCCCACGAGCAGTACTTC
.	TRBD2	TRBJ2-1	TRBV6-1	CASSDQLAVYNEQFF	TGTGCCAGCAGTGACCAGCTAGCGGTCTACAATGAGCAGTTCTTC
.	.	TRBJ2-3	TRBV11-3	CASSSRTDTQYF	TGTGCCAGCAGCTCGAGAACAGATACGCAGTATTTT
.	.	TRBJ1-2	TRBV30	CAWSVEAGRRSYGYTF	TGTGCCTGGAGTGTAGAAGCAGGTCGTCGTTCATATGGCTACACCTTC
.	.	TRBJ2-7	TRBV6-5	CASSYLGVYEQYF	TGTGCCAGCAGTTATCTGGGAGTCTACGAGCAGTACTTC
.	TRBD2	TRBJ2-1	TRBV20-1	CSASDPELAGVGTYNEQFF	TGCAGTGCTAGTGATCCCGAACTAGCGGGAGTAGGGACCTACAATGAGCAGTTCTTC
.	TRBD1	TRBJ1-1	TRBV27	CASSLTGGLTEAFF	TGTGCCAGCAGTTTGACAGGGGGACTCACTGAAGCTTTCTTT
.	TRBD2	TRBJ2-1	TRBV3-1/TRBV3-2	CASSQAGGRGLNEQFF	TGTGCCAGCAGCCAAGCTGGCGGGAGGGGGCTGAATGAGCAGTTCTTC
.	TRBD1	TRBJ2-7	TRBV18	CASSPPDRAYEQYF	TGTGCCAGCTCACCACCTGACAGGGCCTACGAGCAGTACTTC
.	.	TRBJ2-1	TRBV7-9	CASSSDSYNEQFF	TGCGCCAGCAGCTCCGACAGCTACAATGAGCAGTTCTTC
.	TRBD2	TRBJ2-1	TRBV5-1	CASSAGQGLAGSSYNEQFF	TGCGCCAGCAGCGCGGGACAGGGACTAGCGGGGAGCTCCTACAATGAGCAGTTCTTC
.	TRBD1	TRBJ1-5	TRBV6-1	CASSEGTGGAYSNQPQHF	TGTGCCAGCAGTGAAGGGACAGGGGGAGCGTATAGCAATCAGCCCCAGCATTTT
.	TRBD2	TRBJ2-3	TRBV28	CASPPAGGVTDTQYF	TGTGCCAGCCCGCCGGCGGGAGGCGTCACAGATACGCAGTATTTT
.	.	TRBJ2-1	TRBV5-8	CASSFGYNEQFF	TGTGCCAGCAGCTTCGGGTACAATGAGCAGTTCTTC
.	.	TRBJ1-5	TRBV27	CASSLRGQPQHF	TGTGCCAGCAGTTTGAGAGGGCAGCCCCAGCATTTT
many	.	TRBJ2-7	TRBV7-2	CASSLAWRGYEQYF	TGTGCCAGCAGCTTAGCATGGCGGGGCTACGAGCAGTACTTC
.	.	TRBJ2-7	TRBV10-3	CAISAGEGVEQYF	TGTGCCATCAGTGCGGGAGAAGGGGTAGAGCAGTACTTC
.	TRBD1	TRBJ2-2	TRBV9	CASSVSQGAVHGELFF	TGTGCCAGCAGCGTAAGCCAGGGGGCGGTTCACGGGGAGCTGTTTTTT
once	TRBD1	TRBJ1-1	TRBV5-1	CASRENMMQGDEAFF	TGCGCCAGCAGAGAAAATATGATGCAGGGGGATGAAGCTTTCTTT
once	.	TRBJ1-2	TRBV7-2	CASSLEGTGSYGYTF	TGTGCCAGCAGCTTAGAGGGAACAGGGTCCTATGGCTACACCTTC
few	.	TRBJ1-2	TRBV5-4	CASSLEGGIYGYTF	TGTGCCAGCAGCTTGGAAGGGGGAATCTATGGCTACACCTTC
.	TRBD1	TRBJ2-7	TRBV2	CASRDRGEYEQYF	TGTGCCAGCCGGGACAGGGGAGAATACGAGCAGTACTTC
.	.	TRBJ1-2	TRBV6-4	CASRPEPGYGYTF	TGTGCCAGCAGACCCGAACCGGGCTATGGCTACACCTTC
.	TRBD2	TRBJ2-1	TRBV7-6	CASSLISGRESNEQFF	TGTGCCAGCAGCCTAATCTCAGGGCGGGAGTCCAATGAGCAGTTCTTC
.	.	TRBJ2-5	TRBV6-5	CASRDGGETQYF	TGTGCCAGCAGGGACGGGGGAGAGACCCAGTACTTC
few	.	TRBJ2-1	TRBV5-4	CASSQSAGWNEQFF	TGTGCCAGCAGTCAATCCGCGGGGTGGAATGAGCAGTTCTTC
.	TRBD2	TRBJ2-1	TRBV25-1	CASSTSGSTDEQFF	TGTGCCAGCTCGACTAGCGGGAGCACAGATGAGCAGTTCTTC
.	TRBD2	TRBJ2-1	TRBV13	CASSGVPREALAGSEQFF	TGTGCCAGCAGCGGAGTACCTCGGGAGGCACTAGCGGGAAGTGAGCAGTTCTTC
.	TRBD1	TRBJ1-5	TRBV28	CASSRDRENQPQHF	TGTGCCAGCAGCCGGGACAGAGAAAATCAGCCCCAGCATTTT
once	TRBD1	TRBJ1-6	TRBV9	CASSVVPQGADYNSPLHF	TGTGCCAGCAGCGTTGTGCCACAGGGGGCGGATTATAATTCACCCCTCCACTTT
.	.	TRBJ1-1	TRBV27	CASSSRTRGNTEAFF	TGTGCCAGCAGTTCCCGGACACGAGGGAACACTGAAGCTTTCTTT
.	TRBD1	TRBJ1-1	TRBV28	CASSLLGNGQGATEAFF	TGTGCCAGCAGTTTACTTGGGAACGGACAGGGTGCCACTGAAGCTTTCTTT
.	TRBD1	TRBJ2-2	TRBV7-9	CASSEGQGSGELFF	TGTGCCAGCAGCGAGGGACAGGGGAGCGGGGAGCTGTTTTTT
.	.	TRBJ2-2	TRBV10-3	CAITEMERENTGELFF	TGTGCCATCACTGAAATGGAGAGGGAGAACACCGGGGAGCTGTTTTTT
.	TRBD1	TRBJ2-7	TRBV28	CASSFWQGAHEQYF	TGTGCCAGCAGTTTCTGGCAGGGGGCCCACGAGCAGTACTTC
.	.	TRBJ2-5	TRBV6-5	CASSYSREEETQYF	TGTGCCAGCAGTTACTCGCGCGAGGAAGAGACCCAGTACTTC